This entry describes one T cell receptor beta chain. Its antigen is still unknown. Base quality data are lacking; no much larger clone is found one base away. Donors were 30 to 45 systemically healthy Caucasian individuals from Russia aged about 6 to 100 years. Each donor gave around 9 milliliters of peripheral blood, collected into EDTA-treated Vacutainer tubes. PBMCs were isolated by Ficoll-Paque density-gradient centrifugation, with at least 6.5 million obtained per sample. Trizol reagent was used to extract total RNA from PBMCs, with at least 5.5 micrograms per sample. For every donor, an aliquot of PBMCs went through flow cytometry to measure the percentages of naive CD45RAhigh/CD27high T cells. These data belong to a study of blood T cells in healthy people across ages (dated by TCRdb to 2015 to 2017). For the wider study: In model experiments, template switching captured roughly one uniquely barcoded TCR beta cDNA molecule for every two T cells. Using the same blood draw, the study looked at two additional independent replicas of 1 million unique cDNA reads for two donors, one aged 18 to 30 and the other aged 80 or older. The donors were divided into four age groups: young (average around 15 years), middle-aged (around 37), aged (approximately 62) and long-lived (nearly 85). Age-related changes in TCR beta repertoire diversity were measured in the study by deep sequencing normalized with unique cDNA molecular identifiers. To avoid experimental bias, donors of different ages were randomly spread across the sequencing lanes.

Overall study outcomes, separate from this receptor: Compared with the aged group, more naive CD4+ T cells, fewer expanded clones and increased TCR diversity were shown by the long-lived group, suggesting age selection. Donor CMV infection status was unknown, potentially confounding age-related changes in expanded clonotypes. Total diversity estimates from one million sequenced T cells were considered lower bounds and underestimates. Observed TCR beta diversity per million T cells fell roughly linearly with age, and a significant reduction was already apparent by age roughly 40. Bulk unsorted PBMC profiling prevented conclusive comparison of naive and antigen-experienced compartments. The percentage of naive T cells measured by flow cytometry correlated strongly with observed TCR beta diversity.

CDR1 and CDR2, per the germline V gene, are SGHTA and FQGNSA. Here V drops 5 bases and J drops 6 bases, and the junction holds 9 bases not matched to any gene. Inclusive of the bounding cysteine and phenylalanine, the CDR3 is 14 residues long. The read is trimmed to its CDR3 DNA, 42 bases read in frame from base 1. To prepare the library, 5' RACE was applied. For sequencing, an Illumina HiSeq 2500 was employed. A second PCR of about 6 to 12 cycles was run with a J-beta primer mix and a sample-barcoded 5' primer. A template-switch 5' adaptor carrying 12 random nucleotides introduced a unique molecular identifier onto each TCR beta cDNA molecule. Each sample yielded at least 2.5 million CDR3-containing paired-end reads. First-strand cDNA was synthesized from all RNA with the Mint cDNA synthesis kit, primed by a TRBC-specific oligonucleotide. After uracil-DNA glycosylase treatment, a first 18-cycle PCR used universal primers M1SS and BC2_uni_R on all cDNA. The authors' pipeline ran thus. Normalization of each sample was performed by random selection of 1 million high-quality reads, each carrying a distinct molecular identifier. Instead of being binned into consensus sequences, reads with shared molecular identifiers were discarded. MiTCR, run with a Q25 quality threshold and the strictest error-elimination algorithm, handled CDR3 identification, clonotype clustering and error correction. Lower-bound total TCR beta diversity was estimated with a nonparametric unseen species model using Euler transformation. TCRdb redid the processing of the public reads, applying fastp at Q25 and MiXCR, and retained in-frame beta chains. Each entry merges the rows of one CDR3 protein and shows their most common DNA and genes. It is TCRdb's table, rather than the study itself, that gives the V and J calls and clone size. The sample table shows about 1.8 million distinct CDR3 sequences, and about 49% are seen once. The ten biggest clones cover roughly 2.1% of the sample.

What was sequenced was blood. The receptor chain draws on TRBV7-2 and TRBJ2-5, and 7 junctional nucleotides match TRBD1. The TCR comes from a woman aged 40 to 49 in good health. The nucleotide sequence is TGTGCCAGCAGCGTGGGACAGCTCCGCCAGACCCAGTACTTC. This encodes CASSVGQLRQTQYF.